The clone carrying this T cell receptor (beta chain) has more than one count but fewer than ten. Its antigen is not known. The data stem from a study of human T cells and chemical hapten exposure. TCRdb reprocessed the RACE reads with MiXCR, giving one entry per CDR3 protein. The sample has about 170,000 distinct CDR3 sequences, around 30% seen once. Findings and limits, study-wide: TCRs exceeding 1 in 1000 frequency stayed unchanged with DPC sensitization.

Time point given: patch test 3, about 24 weeks after DPC sensitization. Described treatment: therapeutic diphenylcyclopropenone sensitization with weekly scalp DPC. The source was whole blood, collected in connection with sensitization to the hapten diphenylcyclopropenone (DPC). This TCR came from a woman aged 18-30 years with alopecia areata. Some clones in this sample may be carry-over from other donors' samples.

The CDR3 DNA sequence: TGTGCCAGCAGCAACCACAGGCTCACAGCGAACACCGGGGAGCTGTTTTTT. Its protein is CASSNHRLTANTGELFF. The V call is TRBV7-2, the J call TRBJ2-2, with D perhaps TRBD1 (5 bases). Germline-derived CDR1 and CDR2 are SGHTA and FQGNSA. V lost 5 bases and J lost 0, with 16 bases in between. There are 17 residues in the CDR3.